Sequencing of this TCR beta chain was carried out in a study of T cell responses to AZD1222 COVID-19 vaccine. Study-level findings and limits: The repertoires were collected only after the peak T cell response. Donor demographics were predominantly white British with a female majority; clonal diversity may be underestimated. Vaccine-related CD4 TCRs covered spike, predominating at 160-218 and 743-854. As reported, nearly half of all spike-specific TCRs target variant regions that are unmutated.

As for this clone: The antigen is unknown.

The CDR3 is 13 residues long. V was clipped by 3 bases and J by 1 base, with 6 bases between them. Produced via immunoSEQ multiplex PCR; TCRdb's table is partial and in-frame only. The table has about 120,000 clones, about 93% seen once. The receptor was derived from an adult who received the MenACWY meningococcal vaccine as a control. The gene calls are TRBV12-3 or TRBV12-4 and TRBJ1-1; a possible D gene is TRBD1 (6 bases). The material was peripheral blood, obtained 28 days after the second dose of the MenACWY control vaccine. The CDR3 sequence is CASSFRGNTEAFF. The CDR3 nucleotides read TGTGCCAGCAGTTTCAGGGGGAACACTGAAGCTTTCTTT.